This T cell receptor beta chain came from a study of blood T cells in healthy people across ages. Together with a sample-barcoded 5' primer, a J-beta primer mix was included in a second PCR lasting about 7 to 11 cycles. Tagging of each cDNA molecule was performed by a template-switch adaptor with 12 random nucleotides. TCRdb re-called the 5' RACE reads with MiXCR, one entry per CDR3 protein. Among about 1.6 million distinct CDR3 sequences listed, roughly 32% were seen once. This clonotype was detected only a few times. Antigen unknown. They isolated at least 6 million PBMCs from each sample. Germline CDR1 SGHRS, CDR2 YFSETQ. The length of the CDR3 is 19 residues. Trimming at V came to 4 bases and at J to 0 bases, leaving 13 bases not matched to a gene. Findings of the study overall: When set beside aged donors, long-lived donors presented more naive CD4+ cells and higher diversity.

Sequenced material: blood. The sequence was obtained from a woman in her twenties or thirties in good health. The rearrangement uses TRBV5-1 and TRBJ2-2, with 9 bases identical to TRBD2. CDR3 region: CASSHPRLAGLTNTGELFF. CDR3 DNA: TGCGCCAGCAGCCACCCGCGTCTAGCGGGGCTCACGAACACCGGGGAGCTGTTTTTT.